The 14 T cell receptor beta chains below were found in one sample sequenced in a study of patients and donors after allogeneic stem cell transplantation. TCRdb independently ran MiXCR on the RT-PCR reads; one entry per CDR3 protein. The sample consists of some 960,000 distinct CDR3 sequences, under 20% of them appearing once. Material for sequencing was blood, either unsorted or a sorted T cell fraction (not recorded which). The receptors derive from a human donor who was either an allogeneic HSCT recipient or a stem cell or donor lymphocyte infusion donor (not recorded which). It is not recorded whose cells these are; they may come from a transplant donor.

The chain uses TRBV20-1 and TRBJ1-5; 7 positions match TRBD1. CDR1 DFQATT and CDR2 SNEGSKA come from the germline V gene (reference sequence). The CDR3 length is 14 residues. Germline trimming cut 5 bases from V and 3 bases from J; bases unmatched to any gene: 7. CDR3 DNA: TGCAGTGCTGACATACAGGGGAACAATCAGCCCCAGCATTTT. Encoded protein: CSADIQGNNQPQHF.

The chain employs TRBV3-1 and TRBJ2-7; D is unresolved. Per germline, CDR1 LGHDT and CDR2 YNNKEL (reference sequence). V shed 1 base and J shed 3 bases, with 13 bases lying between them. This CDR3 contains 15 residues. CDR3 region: CASSQGPLPSYEQYF. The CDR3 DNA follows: TGTGCCAGCAGCCAAGGTCCCCTCCCCAGCTACGAGCAGTACTTC.

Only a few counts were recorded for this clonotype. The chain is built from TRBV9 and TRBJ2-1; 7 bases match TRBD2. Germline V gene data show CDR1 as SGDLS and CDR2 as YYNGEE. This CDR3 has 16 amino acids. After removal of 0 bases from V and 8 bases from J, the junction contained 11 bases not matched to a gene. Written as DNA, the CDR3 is TGTGCCAGCAGCGTAGCGGGGGGAGGGGCGGTGGATGAGCAGTTCTTC. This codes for CASSVAGGGAVDEQFF.

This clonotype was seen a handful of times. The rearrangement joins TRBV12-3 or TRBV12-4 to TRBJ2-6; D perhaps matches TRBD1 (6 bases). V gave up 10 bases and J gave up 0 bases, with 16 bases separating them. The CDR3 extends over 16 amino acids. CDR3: CAIEQGPTSGANVLTF. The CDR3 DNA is TGTGCCATCGAACAGGGTCCGACCTCTGGGGCCAACGTCCTGACTTTC.

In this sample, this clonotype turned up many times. As DNA, the CDR3 is TGCGCCAGCAGCTTGGTGGCTAGCGGGCCGAACAATGAGCAGTTCTTC. Amino acids: CASSLVASGPNNEQFF. The gene calls are TRBV5-1 and TRBJ2-1; TRBD2 matches 8 bases. V lost 0 bases to trimming and J lost 5 bases; unmatched junction nucleotides: 7. The length of the CDR3 is 16 residues. CDR1 is SGHRS and CDR2 is YFSETQ in the germline V gene. Full variable domain (rest looked up from reference TRBV5-1 and TRBJ2-1): KAGVTQTPRYLIKTRGQQVTLSCSPISGHRSVSWYQQTPGQGLQFLFEYFSETQRNKGNFPGRFSGRQFSNSRSEMNVSTLELGDSALYLCASSLVASGPNNEQFFGPGTRLTVL.

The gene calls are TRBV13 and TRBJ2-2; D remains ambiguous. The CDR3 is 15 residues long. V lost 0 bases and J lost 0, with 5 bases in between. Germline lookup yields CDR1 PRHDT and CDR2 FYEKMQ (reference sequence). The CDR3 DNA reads TGTGCCAGCAGCTTAGGTTCTCCGAACACCGGGGAGCTGTTTTTT. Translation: CASSLGSPNTGELFF.

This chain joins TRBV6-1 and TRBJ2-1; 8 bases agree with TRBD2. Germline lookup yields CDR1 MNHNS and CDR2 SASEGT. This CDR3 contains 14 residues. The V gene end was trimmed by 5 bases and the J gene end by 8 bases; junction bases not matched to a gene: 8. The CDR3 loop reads CASSIPPGGHEQFF. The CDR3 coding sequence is TGTGCCAGCAGTATCCCCCCGGGGGGGCATGAGCAGTTCTTC.

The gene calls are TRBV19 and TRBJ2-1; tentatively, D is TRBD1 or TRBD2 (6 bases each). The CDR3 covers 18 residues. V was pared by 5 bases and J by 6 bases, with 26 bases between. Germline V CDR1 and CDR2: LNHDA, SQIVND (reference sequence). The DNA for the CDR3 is TGTGCCAGTAGTTCAGTAGGGGCGGGACAAAGGAAGCGCAATGAGCAGTTCTTC. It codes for CASSSVGAGQRKRNEQFF.

DNA for the CDR3: TGTGCCAGCAGCTTAGCGGCTAGCGGGAACGAGCAGTACTTC. Translating gives CASSLAASGNEQYF. The chain combines TRBV7-8 with TRBJ2-7; 9 bases align to TRBD2. CDR3 size: 14 residues. The ends lost 0 bases at V and 5 bases at J; junction bases unmatched: 2. Looked up from germline, CDR1 is SGHVS and CDR2 is FQNEAQ.

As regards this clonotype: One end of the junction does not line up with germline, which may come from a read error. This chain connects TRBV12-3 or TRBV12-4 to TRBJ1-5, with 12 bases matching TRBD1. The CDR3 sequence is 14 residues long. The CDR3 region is CASSLIGTGGPPHF. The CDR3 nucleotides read TGTGCCAGCAGTTTAATAGGGACAGGGGGCCCCCCGCATTTT.

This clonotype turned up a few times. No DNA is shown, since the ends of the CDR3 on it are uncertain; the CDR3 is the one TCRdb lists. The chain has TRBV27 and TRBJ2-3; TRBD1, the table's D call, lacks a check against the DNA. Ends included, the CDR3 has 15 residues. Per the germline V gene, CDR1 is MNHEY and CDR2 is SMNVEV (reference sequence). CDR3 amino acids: CASSFGPGIPDTQYF.

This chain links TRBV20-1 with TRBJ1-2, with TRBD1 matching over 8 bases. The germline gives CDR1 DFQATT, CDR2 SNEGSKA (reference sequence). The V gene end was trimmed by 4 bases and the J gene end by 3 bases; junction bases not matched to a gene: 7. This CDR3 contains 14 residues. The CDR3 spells CSAITGTGHYGYTF. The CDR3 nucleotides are TGCAGTGCTATAACCGGGACAGGCCACTATGGCTACACCTTC.

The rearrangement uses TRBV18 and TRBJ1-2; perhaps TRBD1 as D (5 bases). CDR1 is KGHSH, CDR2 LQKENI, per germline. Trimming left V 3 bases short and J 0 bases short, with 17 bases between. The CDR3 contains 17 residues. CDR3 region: CASSPRFSGRANYGYTF. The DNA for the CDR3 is TGTGCCAGCTCACCCCGGTTCTCGGGGCGAGCTAACTATGGCTACACCTTC.

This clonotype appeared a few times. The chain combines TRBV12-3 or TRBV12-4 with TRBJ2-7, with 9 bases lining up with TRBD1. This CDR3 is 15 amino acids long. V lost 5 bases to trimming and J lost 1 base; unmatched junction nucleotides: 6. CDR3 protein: CASSRQGDLSYEQYF. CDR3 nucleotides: TGTGCCAGCAGTCGACAGGGGGACTTATCCTACGAGCAGTACTTC.